This is a list of T cell receptor beta chains from one sample in a study of Graves' ophthalmopathy and Graves' hyperthyroidism. A single record per CDR3 protein comes from TCRdb applying MiXCR to the multiplex PCR reads. The top ten hold 9.5% to 10% of the sample, which has about 480,000 distinct CDR3 sequences, under 15% seen once. The sequenced material came from blood. Receptor source: a woman aged 25 to 39 with Graves' ophthalmopathy. Both conserved end residues are part of each CDR3. Each record gives: J gene, clone size, D gene, V gene, CDR3 DNA, CDR3 protein. The D gene is left open where the match is weak. Clone sizes are given selectively: once, few, many, or a class where the clone is expanded.

TRBJ2-5,many,-,TRBV6-2/TRBV6-3,TGTGCCAGCAGTCCGGGGGCGGTGGAGACCCAGTACTTC,CASSPGAVETQYF
TRBJ2-5,many,TRBD2,TRBV7-7,TGTGCTAGCACAGCGGGGGGACTTGAAGAGACCCAGTACTTC,CASTAGGLEETQYF
TRBJ2-7,many,-,TRBV6-1,TGTGCCAGCAGTGAACAGACAGTCTCCTACGAGCAGTACTTC,CASSEQTVSYEQYF
TRBJ2-3,few,-,TRBV11-2,TGTGCCAGCAGCTGGGACGGATCTAGCACAGATACGCAGTATTTT,CASSWDGSSTDTQYF
TRBJ2-7,few,TRBD2,TRBV4-1,TGCGCCAGCAGCCATTTCCTAGCGGACGAGCAGTACTTC,CASSHFLADEQYF
TRBJ2-7,many,-,TRBV6-5,TGTGCCAGCAGTTACGGGGGGTCTACATCCTACGAGCAGTACTTC,CASSYGGSTSYEQYF
TRBJ2-7,many,-,TRBV7-9,TGTGCCAGCCAAGGGGACACAACTTGGGGCGAGCAGTACTTC,CASQGDTTWGEQYF
TRBJ1-1,many,-,TRBV19,TGTGCCAGTAGTAACTTGGCCCGCCAGTCTTTCTTT,CASSNLARQSFF
TRBJ2-4,many,-,TRBV28,TGTGCCAGCAGTTTTCAGGGTCGGAACATTCAGTACTTC,CASSFQGRNIQYF
TRBJ2-7,-,TRBD1,TRBV28,TGTGCCAGCAGAAGAGGGTTGGGACAGGGGGCCTACGAGCAGTACTTC,CASRRGLGQGAYEQYF
TRBJ2-7,many,-,TRBV10-3,TGTGCCATCGGATCAGGGCTCGAGCAGTACTTC,CAIGSGLEQYF
TRBJ1-2,many,-,TRBV24-1,TGTGCCACCAGCCCTAATGAGCATATCTATGGCTACACCTTC,CATSPNEHIYGYTF
TRBJ1-2,many,TRBD1,TRBV7-9,TGTGCCAGCAGCTTAGGGAGACAGGGGCTATATGGCTACACCTTC,CASSLGRQGLYGYTF
TRBJ2-7,many,TRBD2,TRBV29-1,TGCAGCGTTTATATGGGCGGGAGTTTCCGAGACCCCTACGAGCAGTACTTC,CSVYMGGSFRDPYEQYF
TRBJ1-1,-,-,TRBV7-2,TGTGCCAGCAGCTTAGAAAGTCACACTGAAGCTTTCTTT,CASSLESHTEAFF
TRBJ1-2,many,-,TRBV5-4,TGTGCCAGCAGCTTGGTCCCAGGGAGAAATGGCTACACCTTC,CASSLVPGRNGYTF
TRBJ1-1,many,TRBD1,TRBV6-5,TGTGCCAGCACCAGGGACAGGACGATGAACACTGAAGCTTTCTTT,CASTRDRTMNTEAFF
TRBJ2-5,-,TRBD2,TRBV6-2/TRBV6-3,TGTGCCAGCAGTCCCGTAAGCGGGGGGGCCGGCGGTGAGACCCAGTACTTC,CASSPVSGGAGGETQYF
TRBJ2-2,many,TRBD1,TRBV12-5,TGTGCTAGTGGTAAATCCGGGACAGGGGTAGGGGAGCTGTTTTTT,CASGKSGTGVGELFF
TRBJ2-7,many,TRBD1,TRBV5-6,TGTGCCAGCAGCTCCCGGGACAGGGGCTACGAGCAGTACTTC,CASSSRDRGYEQYF
TRBJ2-7,-,-,TRBV25-1,TGTGCCAGCAGTCCCGGCGGGGCGGGGTACGAGCAGTACTTC,CASSPGGAGYEQYF
TRBJ1-1,-,TRBD1,TRBV10-3,TGTGCCATCCGGACAGGGTCAATTTATATGAACACTGAAGCTTTCTTT,CAIRTGSIYMNTEAFF
TRBJ1-5,many,-,TRBV6-5,TGTGCCAGCAGTACAACAGGGTCGGGCAATCAGCCCCAGCATTTT,CASSTTGSGNQPQHF
TRBJ2-7,-,-,TRBV6-5,TGTGCCAGCAGTTCGGTCGCTTTGGGGACCTACGAGCAGTACTTC,CASSSVALGTYEQYF
TRBJ2-7,many,TRBD2,TRBV20-1,TGCAGTGCTAGCCCGGTGCGGGGGGGCCAGACCACCTACGAGCAGTACTTC,CSASPVRGGQTTYEQYF
TRBJ1-5,once,-,TRBV28,TGTGCCAGCAGTTTGCCTCCCTTAGGCGGAGACAATCAGCCCCAGCATTTT,CASSLPPLGGDNQPQHF
TRBJ1-5,many,-,TRBV15,TGTGCCACCAGCACAGGCGAGGATCAGCCCCAGCATTTT,CATSTGEDQPQHF
TRBJ2-2,many,-,TRBV6-2/TRBV6-3,TGTGCCAGCAGTTATAGGTACACCGGGGAGCTGTTTTTT,CASSYRYTGELFF
TRBJ1-2,many,-,TRBV28,TGTGCCAGCACGCAGGGTGCCTATGGCTACACCTTC,CASTQGAYGYTF
TRBJ1-6,many,-,TRBV6-2/TRBV6-3,TGTGCCAGCAGCGCCAGAGGGGAAGCCTATAATTCACCCCTCCACTTT,CASSARGEAYNSPLHF
TRBJ1-2,many,-,TRBV5-1,TGCGCCAGCAGAGACACAGGAGGGAACTATGGCTACACCTTC,CASRDTGGNYGYTF
TRBJ2-7,-,-,TRBV5-1,TGCGCCAGCAGCTCGGGCGACAGTGTCTACGAGCAGTACTTC,CASSSGDSVYEQYF
TRBJ1-1,many,-,TRBV18,TGTGCCAGCTCCTTCGGACACACTGAAGCTTTCTTT,CASSFGHTEAFF
TRBJ2-7,many,-,TRBV2,TGTGCCAGCAGTGAAGGGCCCAGAGTTGCGCAGTACTTC,CASSEGPRVAQYF
TRBJ1-6,many,-,TRBV6-5,TGTGCCAGCAGTTGGGACGGGAGCTCCTATAATTCACCCCTCCACTTT,CASSWDGSSYNSPLHF
TRBJ2-5,many,-,TRBV24-1,TGTGACAACCTGGGGAGAGAGACCCAGTACTTC,CDNLGRETQYF
TRBJ1-2,many,-,TRBV5-8,TGTGCCAGCAGCTTGGACACCCCTAACTATGGCTACACCTTC,CASSLDTPNYGYTF
TRBJ2-2,many,TRBD2,TRBV5-1,TGCGCCAGCAGCTTTAAGACTAGCCCGGCCGGGGAGCTGTTTTTT,CASSFKTSPAGELFF
TRBJ2-7,many,TRBD2,TRBV4-1,TGCGCCAGCAGCCAAGTGGGACTAGCTTACGAGCAGTACTTC,CASSQVGLAYEQYF
TRBJ2-7,-,TRBD1,TRBV4-1,TGCGCCAGCAGCCATGTAGGGACAGTCAGCTCCTACGAGCAGTACTTC,CASSHVGTVSSYEQYF
TRBJ2-2,-,-,TRBV2,TGTGCCAGCATTAAGCAGGGATCAAATCCCGGGGAGCTGTTTTTT,CASIKQGSNPGELFF
TRBJ1-1,many,-,TRBV30,TGTGCCTGGAGTGTATTGGGGAACACTGAAGCTTTCTTT,CAWSVLGNTEAFF
TRBJ2-7,many,TRBD2,TRBV20-1,TGCAGTGCTAGAGATCCTAGCGGGGGGACCTACGAGCAGTACTTC,CSARDPSGGTYEQYF
TRBJ2-5,-,-,TRBV20-1,TGCAGTGCTCCTGATCACGGGGGGGCAGGGGGAGAGACCCAGTACTTC,CSAPDHGGAGGETQYF
TRBJ1-2,many,TRBD1,TRBV27,TGTGCCAGCAGTGTTTACAGGGGGGACTATGGCTACACCTTC,CASSVYRGDYGYTF
TRBJ2-3,many,-,TRBV9,TGTGCCAGCAGCGCCCCCTATGAAGATACGCAGTATTTT,CASSAPYEDTQYF
TRBJ1-5,many,-,TRBV28,TGTGCCAGCAGTTTATCAGGCCTCCGGAAAGGCAATCAGCCCCAGCATTTT,CASSLSGLRKGNQPQHF
TRBJ1-6,many,-,TRBV20-1,TGCAGTGCTCCCCAGGGGAGGGACCAACCCCTCCACTTT,CSAPQGRDQPLHF
TRBJ1-2,many,TRBD1,TRBV20-1,TGCAGTGCTAGGCGGACAGGATCCAACTATGGCTACACCTTC,CSARRTGSNYGYTF